This T cell receptor beta chain was captured by sequencing in a study of blood T cell repertoires in COVID-19. Study details: Specimens from acute and convalescent COVID-19 originated in the United States, Italy and Spain.

Per the authors' pipeline: Amplification with reference gene primers provided the estimates of nucleated cell counts. Clones were read by immunoSEQ multiplex PCR, and TCRdb kept only the in-frame ones, dropping some. Clone size and the V and J calls come from that table; the DNA yielded D and trimming. This repertoire shows tens of thousands of clones, just under 90% found once; its top ten account for just under 8.5%. The CDR3 runs to 12 residues. Between the trimmed V and J ends, which lost 0 bases and 5 bases, there was a span of 7 bases. Germline values: CDR1 SQVTM, CDR2 ANQGSEA. Input material: peripheral blood. The chain recombines TRBV29-1 with TRBJ1-2, with D unresolved. The sequence was collected from a human donor with active COVID-19. The donor label of this sample is uncertain. The CDR3 spells CSVEEGGYGYTF. The CDR3 bases are TGCAGCGTTGAAGAGGGAGGGTATGGCTACACCTTC.